This TCR beta chain is from a study of tumor-infiltrating lymphocytes in primary liver carcinoma. Regarding the study as a whole: Detection in all five tumor regions applied to only about 7.5-24% of top clones.

CDR1 is SQVTM and CDR2 is ANQGSEA in the germline V gene. Trimming cost V 4 bases and J 2 bases, with 13 bases left between them. The CDR3 runs to 14 residues. This clonotype was observed at least ten times. What it recognizes is unknown. Without any cell sorting, roughly 18-30 mg of bulk tissue yielded co-extracted RNA and DNA. Making TCR beta cDNA involved around 500 ng total RNA and a constant-region primer. Libraries for TCR beta were built through three nested multiplex PCR rounds, which together made up a slightly modified ARM-PCR procedure. The opening two PCR rounds, nine to eleven cycles each, paired TRBV1-TRBV30 forward primers with a C-beta reverse primer. TCRdb reprocessed the multiplex PCR reads via MiXCR and lists one record per CDR3 protein. The sample gives roughly 100,000 distinct CDR3 sequences, 69% of which show up once; more than 8% is in the top ten.

The TCR sequence derives from a woman aged 60-75 years with primary liver carcinoma and hepatitis B virus infection. The chain employs TRBV29-1 and TRBJ2-3, with no clear D. The sequenced sample was liver tumor tissue from sampling region 5. Sample subset: tumor region T5, tumor centre. CDR3 protein: CSVALIRNTDTQYF. The CDR3 nucleotides read TGCAGCGTTGCCCTGATCCGGAACACAGATACGCAGTATTTT.